These 32 T cell receptor beta chains were all obtained from the same sample, sequenced in a study of blood T cell repertoires in COVID-19. Sequenced by immunoSEQ multiplex PCR; TCRdb stores in-frame clones only, minus some. The profile shows around 450,000 clones, around 89% of them singletons. Sequences were obtained from peripheral blood. These receptors came from a woman in her 30s with acute or convalescent COVID-19.

CDR3 bases: TGTGCCAGCATGCAAAGCACCGGGACAGGGGTCACTTTCTTT. Translation: CASMQSTGTGVTFF. The rearrangement links TRBV5-4 to TRBJ1-1; 10 bases are shared with TRBD1. The ends lost 6 bases at V and 12 bases at J; junction bases unmatched: 14. The CDR3 contains 14 residues. Germline lookup yields CDR1 SGHNT and CDR2 YYREEE (reference sequence).

This clone was recorded once. CDR3 sequence (DNA): TGTGCCAGCAGCTCCGACAGGGGGTCCTACACCTTC. It is translated as CASSSDRGSYTF. The chain couples TRBV7-9 to TRBJ1-2; 9 bases align to TRBD1. The CDR3 totals 12 residues. Germline CDR1 reads SEHNR; CDR2 reads FQNEAQ (reference sequence). The V segment lost 4 bases and the J segment 10 bases; nucleotides outside the gene matches: 4.

The CDR3 region has the DNA TGTGCCAGCAGCTTAGATCTAGCGGGGAACCCATCCTACAATGAGCAGTTCTTC. Translation: CASSLDLAGNPSYNEQFF. V usage is TRBV7-8 and J usage is TRBJ2-1; 9 bases are shared with TRBD2. V lost 1 base, J lost 1 base, and 8 bases stayed unmatched. In germline, CDR1 is SGHVS, CDR2 FQNEAQ. The CDR3 loop spans 18 amino acids. Looking up the rest from reference TRBV7-8 and TRBJ2-1 gives the full variable domain: GAGVSQSPRYKVAKRGQDVALRCDPISGHVSLFWYQQALGQGPEFLTYFQNEAQLDKSGLPSDRFFAERPEGSVSTLKIQRTQQEDSAVYLCASSLDLAGNPSYNEQFFGPGTRLTVL.

The table lists this clone with a few counts. The rearrangement joins TRBV7-9 to TRBJ1-2; 9 bases match TRBD1. The CDR3 sequence is 16 residues long. Per the germline V gene, CDR1 is SEHNR and CDR2 is FQNEAQ (reference sequence). Trimming removed 2 bases from V and 1 base from J; junction bases left unmatched: 5. In DNA, the CDR3 is TGTGCCAGCAGCTTACTCGGGACAGGGAATAACTATGGCTACACCTTC. This gives the protein CASSLLGTGNNYGYTF.

The V gene is TRBV2, the J gene TRBJ1-6; 7 bases agree with TRBD1. Unmatched junction bases numbered 4, after V lost 5 bases and J lost 0 bases. The CDR3 extends over 16 amino acids. In germline, CDR1 is SNHLY, CDR2 FYNNEI. CDR3 sequence (DNA): TGTGCCAGCAGTTTACAGGGGAGCTCCTATAATTCACCCCTCCACTTT. Residues: CASSLQGSSYNSPLHF.

The rearrangement joins TRBV6-5 to TRBJ1-5; tentatively, D is TRBD1 (6 bases). Trimming took 6 bases from V and 3 from J, leaving 15 bases between them. This CDR3 is 15 amino acids long. From germline, CDR1 is MNHEY and CDR2 SVGAGI. CDR3 bases: TGTGCCAGCAGCCACATCCAGGGGCCCAATCAGCCCCAGCATTTT. This encodes CASSHIQGPNQPQHF.

The chain carries TRBV27 and TRBJ2-1; D ambiguous. V dropped 2 bases and J dropped 8 bases, with 7 bases sitting between them. Germline V lookup: CDR1 MNHEY, CDR2 SMNVEV (reference sequence). This CDR3 comprises 12 residues. CDR3 bases: TGTGCCAGCAGTTTAGGCCCCGATGAGCAGTTCTTC. Translating gives CASSLGPDEQFF.

The gene calls are TRBV4-1 and TRBJ2-7; tentative D call: TRBD2 (5 bases). CDR3 length equals 15 residues. The V gene lost 0 bases and the J gene lost 3 bases, with 12 bases spanning the gap. Germline CDR1 MGHRA, CDR2 YSYEKL. CDR3 in amino acids: CASSQDDRTSYEQYF. In DNA form, the CDR3 reads TGCGCCAGCAGCCAAGACGACCGAACTAGCTACGAGCAGTACTTC.

The V call is TRBV4-1, the J call TRBJ1-1, with 8 positions matching TRBD1. The CDR3 extends over 15 amino acids. The germline V gene encodes CDR1 MGHRA and CDR2 YSYEKL. V lost 3 bases, J lost 1 base, and 4 bases stayed unmatched. DNA of the CDR3: TGCGCCAGCAGCCACAAGACAGGGGCGAACACTGAAGCTTTCTTT. Translation gives CASSHKTGANTEAFF.

This CDR3 is CASKLQGSTEAFF. The CDR3 region has the DNA TGCGCCAGCAAGTTGCAGGGTTCCACTGAAGCTTTCTTT. V is TRBV5-1 and J is TRBJ1-1; TRBD1 is a possible D gene (5 bases). Germline V lookup: CDR1 SGHRS, CDR2 YFSETQ. CDR3 size: 13 residues. Trimming took off 6 bases at V and 4 bases at J, with 13 bases between the two ends.

The CDR3 bases are TGTGCCAGCAGTTTATTCCTAGTCTCCGAGCAGTACTTC. Protein product: CASSLFLVSEQYF. V and J are TRBV28 and TRBJ2-7; D not certain. V was clipped by 1 base and J by 6 bases, with 10 bases between them. The CDR3 is 13 amino acids. Germline V gene lookup returns CDR1 MDHEN and CDR2 SYDVKM.

The chain recombines TRBV24-1 with TRBJ2-1; the D gene is possibly TRBD1 (6 bases). The germline V and J ends were trimmed by 1 base and 4 bases, with 10 bases remaining between them. The germline V gene has CDR1 KGHDR and CDR2 SFDVKD. This CDR3 is 15 amino acids long. CDR3 nucleotide sequence: TGTGCCACCAGTGATTTTGACAGGCCGTACAATGAGCAGTTCTTC. This translates into CATSDFDRPYNEQFF.

The CDR3: CASSLYLNYGYTF. CDR3 nucleotide sequence: TGTGCCAGCAGCTTGTATCTTAACTATGGCTACACCTTC. The chain uses TRBV5-8 and TRBJ1-2; no clear D. Per germline, CDR1 SGHTS and CDR2 YDEGEE. The V end was cut by 1 base, the J end by 1 base, with 5 bases between. The length of the CDR3 is 13 residues.

A single count supports this clone. The J gene is TRBJ2-1, the V gene TRBV5-1, with D unclear. CDR1 is SGHRS, CDR2 YFSETQ, per germline. Deletions cut 2 bases from V and 8 bases from J, with 5 bases between. The CDR3 contains 11 residues. CDR3 amino acids: CASSFGYEQFF. The CDR3 DNA follows: TGCGCCAGCAGCTTCGGGTATGAGCAGTTCTTC.

This CDR3 reads CASSLDRNQETQYF. In DNA, the CDR3 is TGCGCCAGCAGCTTGGACAGGAATCAAGAGACCCAGTACTTC. V usage is TRBV5-1 and J usage is TRBJ2-5; perhaps TRBD1 as D (5 bases). CDR1 and CDR2 from the germline V gene are SGHRS and YFSETQ. V lost 0 bases to trimming and J lost 2 bases, with 8 bases between them. The CDR3 has 14 amino acids.

This rearrangement joins TRBV7-2 to TRBJ2-1; possibly TRBD1 for D (5 bases). The CDR3 has 15 amino acids. The V end was cut by 5 bases, the J end by 4 bases, with 15 bases between. The germline gives CDR1 SGHTA, CDR2 FQGNSA. This CDR3 is CASSQTSGNYNEQFF. The CDR3 DNA sequence: TGTGCCAGCAGCCAGACCTCAGGGAATTACAATGAGCAGTTCTTC.

This chain joins TRBV2 and TRBJ1-1, with TRBD1 matching over 8 bases. The germline V gene encodes CDR1 SNHLY and CDR2 FYNNEI. The CDR3 has 15 amino acids. V gave up 6 bases and J gave up 4 bases; unmatched junction bases: 10. CDR3 bases: TGTGCCAGCAGCCTCCGGACAGGGTTCCTCACTGAAGCTTTCTTT. This encodes CASSLRTGFLTEAFF.

The sample holds one count of this clone. CDR3 in amino acids: CASSQGIGQRPWLEAFF. CDR3 sequence (DNA): TGCGCCAGCAGCCAAGGGATAGGACAGAGGCCCTGGCTTGAAGCTTTCTTT. The chain combines TRBV4-1 with TRBJ1-1; possible D gene TRBD1, 6 bases. Germline CDR1 reads MGHRA; CDR2 reads YSYEKL. The CDR3 totals 17 residues. The V end was cut by 1 base, the J end by 7 bases, with 22 bases between.

The CDR3 nucleotides are TGCAGTGCTAGTTTCAGGGACTACGAGCAGTACTTC. Its protein is CSASFRDYEQYF. This chain connects TRBV20-1 to TRBJ2-7; maybe TRBD1 (5 bases). The germline V gene has CDR1 DFQATT and CDR2 SNEGSKA (reference sequence). This CDR3 comprises 12 residues. V dropped 3 bases and J dropped 3 bases, with 9 bases sitting between them.

This sequence joins TRBV28 and TRBJ1-4, with D tentatively TRBD1 (5 bases). The germline CDR1 and CDR2 sequences are MDHEN and SYDVKM. The CDR3 contains 15 residues. The V and J ends lost 3 bases and 2 bases respectively, with 10 bases between them. CDR3 sequence: CASSLRGLTNEKLFF. CDR3 bases: TGTGCCAGCAGTTTGCGGGGGTTGACTAATGAAAAACTGTTTTTT.

The chain recombines TRBV2 with TRBJ1-1; perhaps TRBD1 as D (5 bases). The germline V and J ends were trimmed by 11 bases and 3 bases, with 19 bases remaining between them. Per germline, CDR1 SNHLY and CDR2 FYNNEI. The length of the CDR3 is 14 residues. The CDR3 reads CARGGERVDTEAFF. CDR3 DNA: TGTGCCCGGGGGGGGGAACGAGTGGACACTGAAGCTTTCTTT.

The V call is TRBV6-6, the J call TRBJ2-1; 8 bases align to TRBD2. CDR3 length: 14 amino acids. Germline values: CDR1 MNHNY, CDR2 SVGAGI (reference sequence). The V gene end was trimmed by 2 bases and the J gene end by 4 bases; junction bases not matched to a gene: 1. CDR3 region: CASSYRGGYNEQFF. CDR3 coding DNA: TGTGCCAGCAGTTACCGGGGGGGGTACAATGAGCAGTTCTTC.

The V and J genes are TRBV18 and TRBJ2-7; TRBD2 matches 7 bases. This CDR3 comprises 13 residues. The V gene's germline CDR1 is KGHSH and CDR2 LQKENI. The V gene end was trimmed by 5 bases and the J gene end by 3 bases; junction bases not matched to a gene: 4. The CDR3 here is CASSITGGYEQYF. CDR3 in DNA: TGTGCCAGCTCAATCACGGGGGGCTACGAGCAGTACTTC.

The chain has TRBV7-9 and TRBJ2-7; 10 bases align to TRBD1. The CDR3 covers 16 residues. Germline lookup yields CDR1 SEHNR and CDR2 FQNEAQ (reference sequence). Trimming cost V 5 bases and J 0 bases; bases outside gene matches: 7. In DNA, the CDR3 is TGTGCCAGCAGCCAAACGGACAGGGGGAGCTCCTACGAGCAGTACTTC. It encodes CASSQTDRGSSYEQYF.

The chain joins TRBV7-6 to TRBJ2-1; D gene unclear. The ends were cut back, 1 base at V and 0 bases at J, with 10 bases in the middle. The CDR3 extends over 16 amino acids. Germline V gene data show CDR1 as SGHVS and CDR2 as FNYEAQ. The CDR3 is CASSLEVHSSYNEQFF. CDR3 DNA sequence: TGTGCCAGCAGCTTAGAAGTGCATAGCTCCTACAATGAGCAGTTCTTC. Drawing the rest from reference TRBV7-6 and TRBJ2-1, the complete variable domain is GAGVSQSPRYKVTKRGQDVALRCDPISGHVSLYWYRQALGQGPEFLTYFNYEAQQDKSGLPNDRFSAERPEGSISTLTIQRTEQRDSAMYRCASSLEVHSSYNEQFFGPGTRLTVL.

The V call is TRBV3-1 (or the pseudogene TRBV3-2), the J call TRBJ2-3; TRBD1 matches 7 bases. Losses at the gene ends were 3 bases for V and 5 bases for J; bases not matched to a gene: 11. The CDR3 is 16 residues long. CDR1 and CDR2 (germline): LGHDT, YNNKEL (reference sequence). CDR3: CASSQARGFRGDTQYF. The CDR3, as DNA: TGTGCCAGCAGCCAGGCCAGGGGGTTTCGAGGAGATACGCAGTATTTT.

This clone was detected a few times. The chain couples TRBV2 to TRBJ2-7; possibly TRBD1 for D (6 bases). The CDR3 length is 13 residues. Trimming pared 5 bases from V and 5 bases from J, leaving 13 bases between. CDR1 SNHLY and CDR2 FYNNEI come from the germline V gene. CDR3 bases: TGTGCCAGCAGTATTACAGGGTGGCACGAGCAGTACTTC. Translated, it gives CASSITGWHEQYF.

The chain joins TRBV6-6 to TRBJ1-3, with a tentative D call TRBD1 (6 bases). This CDR3 is built from 16 residues. Germline V CDR1 and CDR2: MNHNY, SVGAGI (reference sequence). The V and J ends lost 6 bases and 3 bases respectively, with 18 bases between them. This CDR3 is CASSRDETGFGNTIYF. The CDR3 DNA follows: TGTGCCAGCAGCCGCGACGAAACAGGGTTTGGAAACACCATATATTTT.

The genes are TRBV18 and TRBJ2-6; D is unresolved. The germline gives CDR1 KGHSH, CDR2 LQKENI. V was trimmed by 5 bases and J by 9 bases, leaving 14 bases between them. This CDR3 comprises 14 residues. CDR3 nucleotides: TGTGCCAGCTCAAGGCAGGCAGTATTCAACGTCCTGACTTTC. Its protein is CASSRQAVFNVLTF.

This chain uses TRBV27 with TRBJ2-3; TRBD1 is a possible D gene (6 bases). This CDR3 contains 16 residues. In germline, CDR1 is MNHEY, CDR2 SMNVEV (reference sequence). V lost 6 bases to trimming and J lost 1 base, with 17 bases between them. The CDR3 loop reads CASSSTSGAGTDTQYF. Written as DNA, the CDR3 is TGTGCCAGCAGCTCTACTTCAGGGGCGGGCACAGATACGCAGTATTTT.

The chain links TRBV5-4 to TRBJ1-2; the D gene is possibly TRBD1 (5 bases). In germline, CDR1 is SGHNT, CDR2 YYREEE (reference sequence). The CDR3 extends over 12 amino acids. V lost 10 bases, J lost 2 bases, and 12 bases lay in between. In DNA, the CDR3 is TGTGCCGTCCTCAGGGAAAACTATGGCTACACCTTC. Its protein product is CAVLRENYGYTF. Variable domain in full (rest from reference TRBV5-4 and TRBJ1-2): ETGVTQSPTHLIKTRGQQVTLRCSSQSGHNTVSWYQQALGQGPQFIFQYYREEENGRGNFPPRFSGLQFPNYSSELNVNALELDDSALYLCAVLRENYGYTFGSGTRLTVV.

This clone has a single count. The V and J genes are TRBV11-2 and TRBJ1-1, with a weak D call TRBD1 (5 bases). Germline V gives CDR1 SGHAT, CDR2 FQNNGV. Trimming shortened V by 5 bases and J by 1 base, and 14 bases separated the two germline ends. The CDR3 totals 15 residues. The CDR3 DNA follows: TGTGCCAGCAGCACACCGGGACTCAGGAACACTGAAGCTTTCTTT. Protein product: CASSTPGLRNTEAFF.